The entry below describes one T cell receptor beta chain. The sample is drawn from a study of blood T cell repertoires in COVID-19. About the study: Sites in the United States, Italy and Spain provided acute and convalescent COVID-19 samples.

The method was immunoSEQ multiplex PCR; TCRdb's version includes in-frame clones alone and lacks a portion of them. The table includes roughly 220,000 clones, roughly 80% detected once. The sample comprised peripheral blood. The receptor was isolated from a woman in her 70s with acute or convalescent COVID-19.

CDR3 bases: TGTGCCAGCAGGGACAGGGAAGGTACGCAGTATTTT. Its protein is CASRDREGTQYF. The genes are TRBV5-4 and TRBJ2-3, with 8 bases that match TRBD1. The CDR3 loop spans 12 amino acids. The germline gives CDR1 SGHNT, CDR2 YYREEE (reference sequence). The V segment lost 5 bases and the J segment 8 bases; nucleotides outside the gene matches: 4.